This record looks at one T cell receptor beta chain sequence and its context. Its specificity is unknown. The data belong to a study of T cells expressing NK-cell markers. Study as a whole: All TCR beta repertoires analysed originated from sorted CD3+CD56+NKG2C+, CD3+CD56+NKG2C- and CD3+CD56-NKG2C+ T cells. HCMV seropositivity characterized seven of the eight sequenced donors, and seronegativity one. Findings of the study overall: The contribution of dominant NKG2C+ clonotypes to CD8+ T cells in five to seven donors was roughly 1.0-7.5%.

From the 5' RACE reads, TCRdb lists one entry per CDR3 protein and no DNA. The sample table sets out over 250,000 distinct CDR3 sequences. The CDR3 has 15 residues. Germline CDR1 LGHDT, CDR2 YNNKEL (reference sequence). The material sequenced was blood T cells: a sorted CD56 or NKG2C T cell subset, CD4+ or CD8+ T cells, or bulk PBMC T cells (not recorded which). The chain uses TRBV3-1 and TRBJ1-6; there is no DNA to check the TCRdb D call of TRBD1. The receptor's source is a woman between 18 and 75 years old in good health. The CDR3 loop is CASSLQSGLPSTLHF.